This T cell receptor (beta chain) was documented in a study of shared clonotypes between healthy human individuals. Method: immunoSEQ multiplex PCR; TCRdb's copy keeps in-frame clones and lacks some. This table has millions of clones, about 94% appearing once. This CDR3 is built from 13 residues. Looked up from germline, CDR1 is SGHDT and CDR2 is YYEEEE. V lost 0 bases and J 8 bases, leaving 11 bases between the germline ends. Cells designated naive CD8 were CD45RO-negative and were positively selected for CCR7, with terminally differentiated effector memory CD45RA+ cells excluded. This chain joins TRBV5-6 and TRBJ1-2; D possibly corresponds to TRBD1 (5 bases). The specimen sequenced was naive CD8+ T cells sorted from blood. The clonotype comes from a man in his late teens or twenties in good health. The CDR3 spells CASSLAGGGGYTF. The CDR3 coding sequence is TGTGCCAGCAGCTTGGCCGGGGGAGGGGGCTACACCTTC.